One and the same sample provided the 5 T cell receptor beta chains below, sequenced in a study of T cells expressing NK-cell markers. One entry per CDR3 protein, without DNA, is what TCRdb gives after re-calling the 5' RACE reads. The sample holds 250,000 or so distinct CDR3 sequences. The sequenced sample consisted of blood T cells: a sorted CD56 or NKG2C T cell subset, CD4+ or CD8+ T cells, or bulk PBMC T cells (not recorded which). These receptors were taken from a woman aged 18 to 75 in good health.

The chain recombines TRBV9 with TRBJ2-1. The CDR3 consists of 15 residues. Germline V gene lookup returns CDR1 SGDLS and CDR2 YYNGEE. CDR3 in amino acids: CASSVGDIPNSEQFF. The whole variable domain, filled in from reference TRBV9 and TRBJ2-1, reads DSGVTQTPKHLITATGQRVTLRCSPRSGDLSVYWYQQSLDQGLQFLIQYYNGEERAKGNILERFSAQQFPDLHSELNLSSLELGDSALYFCASSVGDIPNSEQFFGPGTRLTVL.

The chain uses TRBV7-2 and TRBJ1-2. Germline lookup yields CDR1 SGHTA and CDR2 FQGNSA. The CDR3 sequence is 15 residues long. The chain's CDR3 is CASSLTLGGLYGYTF.

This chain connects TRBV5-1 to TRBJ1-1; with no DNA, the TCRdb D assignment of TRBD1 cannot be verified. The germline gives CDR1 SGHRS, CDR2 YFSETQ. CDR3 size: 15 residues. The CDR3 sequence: CASVTGDRMNTEAFF.

The CDR3 sequence: CSVVGMKNYGYTF. V and J are TRBV29-1 and TRBJ1-2. Germline assignment: CDR1 SQVTM and CDR2 ANQGSEA. This CDR3 spans 13 amino acids.

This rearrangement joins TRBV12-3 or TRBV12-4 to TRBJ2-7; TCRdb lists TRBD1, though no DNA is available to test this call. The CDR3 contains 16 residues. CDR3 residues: CASSFRGQHPSYEQYF.